These T cell receptor beta chains were read from a single sample in a study of CD8 T cells in Susac syndrome. Each CDR3 protein gets one entry after TCRdb re-called the immunoSEQ multiplex PCR reads with MiXCR. The sample includes 250,000 to 300,000 distinct CDR3 sequences, more than 75% seen only once; the top ten take approximately 0.11%. The sequencing input was CD8+ T cells from PBMCs. These receptors all come from a human donor with multiple sclerosis. Both conserved end residues are part of each CDR3. Fields, in order: V gene, D gene, CDR3 length, clone size, J gene, CDR3 DNA, CDR3 protein. The D gene is left open where the match is weak. Size tells how often a clone was seen (once, few, many) or the class of an expanded clone, and some rows leave it out.

>TRBV11-2|NA|15|NA|TRBJ2-5
TGTGCCAGCAGCTTAGACGGAAGAGGACAGCAGACCCAGTACTTC
CASSLDGRGQQTQYF
>TRBV10-3|TRBD2|19|NA|TRBJ2-2
TGTGCCACCACCTCGAGGCCCGGGACTAGTCCCGCGAACACCGGGGAGCTGTTTTTT
CATTSRPGTSPANTGELFF
>TRBV12-3/TRBV12-4|NA|12|NA|TRBJ1-1
TGTGCCATCCGTCCAGCGCAGCCAAAGGCTTTCTTT
CAIRPAQPKAFF
>TRBV27|NA|13|few|TRBJ1-1
TGTGCCAGCAGTTTTCGGATGAACACTGAAGCTTTCTTT
CASSFRMNTEAFF
>TRBV2|NA|14|NA|TRBJ2-7
TGTGCCAGCAGTGAACGGGGTCCGCTGGACGAGCAGTACTTC
CASSERGPLDEQYF
>TRBV21-1|NA|18|NA|TRBJ1-2
TGTGCCAGCAGCAAAACAGGATGTAACAGCCGCCTAATCTATGGCTACACCTTC
CASSKTGCNSRLIYGYTF
>TRBV7-9|TRBD2|15|few|TRBJ2-1
TGTGCCAGCACCACACCTAGCGGGAGGTACAATGAGCAGTTTTTC
CASTTPSGRYNEQFF
>TRBV16|NA|16|NA|TRBJ2-7
TGTGCCAGCAGCCAAGGGATCATGACAGTCCCTTATGAGCAGTACTTC
CASSQGIMTVPYEQYF
>TRBV2|NA|15|NA|TRBJ2-5
TGTGCCAGCACCGCCTCGCGACGGAGGATAGAGACCCAGTACTTC
CASTASRRRIETQYF
>TRBV7-3|NA|14|few|TRBJ2-3
TGTGCCAGCAGCTTCGGTGTGCGCACAGATACGCAGTATTTT
CASSFGVRTDTQYF
>TRBV7-9|NA|18|NA|TRBJ1-1
TGTGCCAGCAGCCCCCAGGGAGGGTTGGATTTTATGAACACTGAAGCTTTCTTT
CASSPQGGLDFMNTEAFF
>TRBV28|NA|16|NA|TRBJ2-3
TGTGCCAGCAGTAGTCAGTCTAGTGTGGGCGGGAATTTAAGGTATTTT
CASSSQSSVGGNLRYF
>TRBV28|NA|15|once|TRBJ1-2
TGTGCCAGCCGACTCACAGGGCCCACTAACTATGGCTACACCTTC
CASRLTGPTNYGYTF
>TRBV5-4|NA|12|NA|TRBJ2-1
TGTGCCAGCAGCCTGGTAGACTATGAGCAGTTCTTC
CASSLVDYEQFF
>TRBV5-4|TRBD2|15|NA|TRBJ2-2
TGTGCCAGCAGCTTGCTAGCGGGGCACACCGGGGAGCTGTTTTTT
CASSLLAGHTGELFF
>TRBV7-9|TRBD1|14|NA|TRBJ2-5
TGTGCCAGCAGGCCAACAGGGGGCGGGGAGACCCAGTACTTC
CASRPTGGGETQYF
>TRBV15|NA|13|NA|TRBJ2-1
TGTGCCACCAGCAGAGAGCTTCACAATGAGCAGTTCTTC
CATSRELHNEQFF
>TRBV21-1|NA|16|NA|TRBJ2-2
TGTGCCAGCAGCAATATGACTAGCTTCGGCAACGGGGAGCTGTTTTTT
CASSNMTSFGNGELFF
>TRBV2|TRBD2|17|NA|TRBJ2-3
TGTGCCAGCAGTGAAGCGGGAGGGCCCCAGAGCACAGATACGCAGTATTTT
CASSEAGGPQSTDTQYF
>TRBV12-3/TRBV12-4|NA|16|once|TRBJ1-1
TGTGCCAGCAGAACACATGAGACAGGTACGAACACTGAAGCTTTCTTT
CASRTHETGTNTEAFF
>TRBV28|NA|15|NA|TRBJ1-4
TGTGCCAGCAGTTTACCGGGTGCAACTAATGAAAAACTGTTTTTT
CASSLPGATNEKLFF
>TRBV2|NA|14|NA|TRBJ2-7
TGTGCCGGGACCAATGGCGGGACAGACTACGAGCAGTACTTC
CAGTNGGTDYEQYF
>TRBV27|NA|14|NA|TRBJ1-5
TGTGCCAGCAGTATAATAGGGGGCAATCAGCCCCAGCATTTT
CASSIIGGNQPQHF
>TRBV25-1|NA|14|NA|TRBJ1-6
TGTGCCAGCAGGAAAGCAGAATATAATTCACCCCTCCACTTT
CASRKAEYNSPLHF
>TRBV10-1|TRBD2|15|NA|TRBJ2-5
TGCGCCACCTGCCCCCGGGAGGGCCGAATAAAGACCCAGTACTTC
CATCPREGRIKTQYF
>TRBV12-3/TRBV12-4|TRBD2|16|NA|TRBJ2-5
TGTGCCAGCATTTCGGCGGGACTAGCGGAACGGGAGACCCAGTACTTC
CASISAGLAERETQYF
>TRBV27|TRBD1|15|NA|TRBJ2-7
TGTGCCAGCAGTATGGGACAGGGTATCCATTACGAGCAGTACTTC
CASSMGQGIHYEQYF
>TRBV12-3/TRBV12-4|NA|16|NA|TRBJ1-3
TGTGCCAGCAGACCCCGGTGGCAGCGCTCTGGAAACACCATATATTTT
CASRPRWQRSGNTIYF
>TRBV24-1|NA|16|NA|TRBJ2-7
TGTGCCACCAGCGCTTCGGGGGAGGACTACGCGTACGAGCAGTACTTC
CATSASGEDYAYEQYF
>TRBV7-2|NA|15|once|TRBJ1-3
TGTGCCAGCAGCTTAGCGGGCAGGCTTCGGGACACCATATATTTT
CASSLAGRLRDTIYF
>TRBV12-3/TRBV12-4|TRBD1|14|NA|TRBJ1-1
TGTGCCAGCAGTCCCCGGACAGGCTTCACTGAAGCTTTCTTT
CASSPRTGFTEAFF
>TRBV7-9|NA|14|NA|TRBJ1-6
TGTGCCAGCAGCGTCGGGGGTGGAAATTCACCCCTCCACTTT
CASSVGGGNSPLHF
>TRBV10-3|TRBD2|16|NA|TRBJ2-1
TGTGCCATCAGTGAGTCGCAGACTAGCGGGAGGGATGAGCAGTTCTTC
CAISESQTSGRDEQFF
>TRBV28|TRBD2|14|few|TRBJ2-5
TGTGCCAGCAGTTTGGGCCTAGCGGGAGAGACCCAGTACTTC
CASSLGLAGETQYF
>TRBV29-1|NA|18|NA|TRBJ2-7
TGCAGCGTCTCCGAGGGGCGGCTGGGAGTTCCGTTCCGGGACGAGCAGTACTTC
CSVSEGRLGVPFRDEQYF
>TRBV5-1|TRBD1|16|NA|TRBJ1-2
TGCGCCAGCAGCTTGGTCCCCGGGACAGAGGACTATGGCTACACCTTC
CASSLVPGTEDYGYTF
>TRBV11-2|NA|12|NA|TRBJ2-7
TGTGCCAGCAGCTTAGATCAATACGAGCAGTACTTC
CASSLDQYEQYF
>TRBV28|TRBD1|15|NA|TRBJ2-5
TGTGCCAGCAGTTGGGTGGGGACAGTTCAAGAGACCCAGTACTTC
CASSWVGTVQETQYF
>TRBV7-6|TRBD1|15|NA|TRBJ1-2
TGTGCCAGCAGCCCCAGACAGGGTAGCTCCTATGGCTACACCTTC
CASSPRQGSSYGYTF
>TRBV19|NA|14|NA|TRBJ1-5
TGTGCCAGTAGTATCCTGGCGAAGAATCAGCCCCAGCATTTT
CASSILAKNQPQHF
>TRBV7-9|NA|15|NA|TRBJ1-5
TGTGCCAGCAGCTCGTCAACAAGTAACAATCAGCCCCAGCATTTT
CASSSSTSNNQPQHF
>TRBV9|NA|14|NA|TRBJ2-7
TGTGCCAGCAGCGTAGGGAAGGGGGCCTACGAGCAGTACTTC
CASSVGKGAYEQYF
>TRBV7-9|NA|10|NA|TRBJ1-1
TGTGCCAGCAGCTTAAAGGGAGGAGACTTT
CASSLKGGDF
>TRBV5-6|NA|14|NA|TRBJ1-1
TGTGCCAGCAGCTTAACAGAGATCGAGACTGAAGCTTTCTTT
CASSLTEIETEAFF
>TRBV29-1|TRBD1|17|NA|TRBJ1-1
TGCAGCGTATCAGCCTCGACAGGGGGCAGGATGAACACTGAAGCTTTCTTT
CSVSASTGGRMNTEAFF
>TRBV30|NA|16|once|TRBJ2-1
TGTGCCTGGAGTGTAATTCATGGGGGTGGGAGGAATGAGCAGTTCTTC
CAWSVIHGGGRNEQFF
>TRBV25-1|NA|12|NA|TRBJ2-5
TGTGCCAGCAATTGGAGACAAGAGGCCCAGCACTTC
CASNWRQEAQHF
>TRBV19|NA|12|NA|TRBJ1-4
TGTGCCAGTAGCAGGGTTAATGAAAAACTGTTTTTT
CASSRVNEKLFF
>TRBV12-3/TRBV12-4|TRBD2|14|NA|TRBJ2-7
TGTGCCAGCAGTCCCCGGGGGGGAGGAGGGCGGCAGTACTTC
CASSPRGGGGRQYF
>TRBV6-2/TRBV6-3|TRBD2|17|NA|TRBJ2-1
TGTGCCAGCAGTTACTCGAGGCGTCTAGCGGGAGCCAATGAGCAGTTCTTC
CASSYSRRLAGANEQFF
>TRBV9|NA|15|NA|TRBJ2-5
TGTGCCAGCAGCGTTCAGGAGGGCGGCCAAGAGACCCAGTACTTC
CASSVQEGGQETQYF
>TRBV27|NA|13|NA|TRBJ1-1
TGTGCCAGCAGGTCAGGGAGGGGGGCTGAAGCTTTCTTT
CASRSGRGAEAFF